A single sample gave rise to the 21 T cell receptor beta chains below, sequenced in a study of blood T cell repertoires in COVID-19. Sequencing was performed with immunoSEQ multiplex PCR; in TCRdb, only in-frame clones are kept and a portion is missing. Of 400,000 to 550,000 clones in the sample, around nine tenths were seen once. What was sequenced was peripheral blood. Receptor source: a woman aged 30 to 39 with acute or convalescent COVID-19.

The V and J genes are TRBV5-6 and TRBJ2-3; 9 bases agree with TRBD2. The junction had 8 bases not matched to a gene; V was cut back by 0 bases and J by 6 bases. Germline CDR1 and CDR2: SGHDT and YYEEEE. The CDR3 is 16 residues long. For the CDR3, the DNA is TGTGCCAGCAGCTTGGTTAGCAGCGGGGGGTTGGATACGCAGTATTTT. Its protein product is CASSLVSSGGLDTQYF.

The sample holds one count of this clone. The chain employs TRBV2 and TRBJ2-3; 9 bases align to TRBD2. Trimming took 4 bases from V and 0 from J; bases not matched to a gene: 5. CDR1 and CDR2 (germline): SNHLY, FYNNEI. The CDR3 has 16 residues. CDR3: CASSVTSGRSTDTQYF. In nucleotides, the CDR3 is TGTGCCAGCAGTGTCACTAGCGGGCGAAGCACAGATACGCAGTATTTT.

The V call is TRBV28, the J call TRBJ1-6; D may be TRBD1 (5 bases). V gave up 1 base and J gave up 7 bases, with 11 bases separating them. CDR1 is MDHEN and CDR2 is SYDVKM in the germline V gene. The CDR3 runs 15 residues. The CDR3 region is CASSLSGGTNSPLHF. The CDR3 DNA is TGTGCCAGCAGTTTATCTGGGGGGACGAATTCACCCCTCCACTTT.

This clone has a handful of counts. The rearrangement uses TRBV7-9 and TRBJ2-2, with TRBD1 matching 7 bases. V lost 5 bases, J lost 0 bases, and 6 bases stayed unmatched. Germline CDR1 and CDR2: SEHNR and FQNEAQ (reference sequence). This CDR3 is built from 16 residues. CDR3 residues: CASSPGTATNTGELFF. The CDR3, as DNA: TGTGCCAGCAGCCCAGGGACAGCCACGAACACCGGGGAGCTGTTTTTT.

Note on this clone: This specimen includes other DNA sequences encoding the same CDR3. The chain combines TRBV5-1 with TRBJ1-1; TRBD1 aligns across 12 bases. The CDR3 is 16 residues long. J lost 0 bases, V lost 5 bases, and 5 bases had no gene match. Germline loops: CDR1 SGHRS, CDR2 YFSETQ. The CDR3 region is CASSPGTGGLNTEAFF. For the CDR3, the DNA is TGCGCCAGCAGTCCCGGGACAGGGGGCTTGAACACTGAAGCTTTCTTT.

Only one count was recorded for this clone. The chain carries TRBV3-1 (or the pseudogene TRBV3-2) and TRBJ1-4; 7 positions match TRBD1. The CDR3 consists of 14 residues. Germline CDR1 LGHDT, CDR2 YNNKEL (reference sequence). V gave up 4 bases and J gave up 8 bases; unmatched junction bases: 7. The CDR3 sequence is CASSPGGRGEKLFF. In DNA form, the CDR3 reads TGTGCCAGCAGCCCAGGGGGTAGAGGCGAAAAACTGTTTTTT.

The chain joins TRBV12-3 or TRBV12-4 to TRBJ2-1, with D perhaps TRBD2 (5 bases). V lost 1 base, J lost 14 bases, and 9 bases lay in between. The CDR3 is 11 residues long. CDR3 nucleotide sequence: TGTGCCAGCAGTTTAGGGCCCGGGAAGTTCTTC. Its protein is CASSLGPGKFF.

The CDR3 sequence is CASSEALQTGAYYNEQFF. CDR3 coding DNA: TGTGCCAGCAGTGAAGCCTTGCAAACAGGGGCCTACTACAATGAGCAGTTCTTC. The chain combines TRBV2 with TRBJ2-1; 7 nucleotides line up with TRBD1. This CDR3 is built from 18 residues. The V gene's germline CDR1 is SNHLY and CDR2 FYNNEI. Trimming removed 0 bases from V and 3 bases from J; junction bases left unmatched: 11.

The chain couples TRBV11-2 to TRBJ1-3; D unresolved. CDR1 and CDR2 (germline): SGHAT, FQNNGV. With 10 bases removed from V and 2 bases from J, the gap between germline ends came to 12 bases. The CDR3 has 13 residues. In DNA, the CDR3 is TGTGCCACCGAACATGCCCCTGGAAACACCATATATTTT. Amino acid sequence: CATEHAPGNTIYF.

The rearrangement joins TRBV11-2 to TRBJ2-5; no clear D. From germline, CDR1 is SGHAT and CDR2 FQNNGV. This CDR3 spans 13 amino acids. V lost 1 base and J lost 1, with 4 bases in between. The CDR3 reads CASSLVLQETQYF. The DNA of the CDR3 is TGTGCCAGCAGCTTAGTACTCCAAGAGACCCAGTACTTC.

In nucleotides, the CDR3 is TGTGCCAGCAGCTTAGTACTAGGCACAGATACGCAGTATTTT. It specifies CASSLVLGTDTQYF. This chain connects TRBV7-8 to TRBJ2-3, with D possibly being TRBD2 (5 bases). V was pared by 1 base and J by 1 base, with 6 bases between. The CDR3 loop spans 14 amino acids. The germline V gene encodes CDR1 SGHVS and CDR2 FQNEAQ.

The rearrangement joins TRBV7-3 to TRBJ2-3, with D maybe TRBD2 (7 bases). The CDR3 has 15 residues. CDR1 SGHTA and CDR2 FQGTGA come from the germline V gene. Trimming cost V 5 bases and J 4 bases, with 16 bases left between them. As DNA, the CDR3 is TGTGCCAGCAGCCCCGGCCGGGGGGCCTCAGATACGCAGTATTTT. Protein product: CASSPGRGASDTQYF.

The rearrangement uses TRBV24-1 and TRBJ2-7; 7 bases are shared with TRBD1. With V trimmed by 3 bases and J by 4 bases, 8 bases remained unmatched. The CDR3 has 15 residues. Germline loops: CDR1 KGHDR, CDR2 SFDVKD. The CDR3 bases are TGTGCCACCAGTGATCCCCGGGACAGCCGATACGAGCAGTACTTC. Its protein product is CATSDPRDSRYEQYF.

This rearrangement joins TRBV4-1 to TRBJ2-3, with 10 bases matching TRBD1. With 1 base clipped from V and 8 bases from J, the junction kept 6 bases outside the gene matches. The V gene's germline CDR1 is MGHRA and CDR2 YSYEKL. CDR3 length: 15 amino acids. This CDR3 reads CASSQGTGGLGTQYF. The CDR3 bases are TGCGCCAGCAGCCAAGGGACAGGGGGTCTAGGTACGCAGTATTTT.

This chain joins TRBV27 and TRBJ1-5; TRBD1 is a possible D gene (5 bases). Germline CDR1 is MNHEY and CDR2 is SMNVEV (reference sequence). The CDR3 totals 13 residues. Trimming took 3 bases from V and 3 from J, leaving 6 bases between them. The CDR3 nucleotides read TGTGCCAGCAGTTTGGGACTCAATCAGCCCCAGCATTTT. Protein product: CASSLGLNQPQHF.

The gene calls are TRBV27 and TRBJ2-3; 10 bases align to TRBD2. Germline CDR1 MNHEY, CDR2 SMNVEV (reference sequence). The CDR3 runs 16 residues. J lost 6 bases, V lost 3 bases, and 9 bases had no gene match. For the CDR3, the DNA is TGTGCCAGCAGTTTTGGGAAGCGGGGGGGTTTGGATACGCAGTATTTT. It specifies CASSFGKRGGLDTQYF.

The chain joins TRBV25-1 to TRBJ2-1; 8 bases agree with TRBD1. The CDR3 is 14 amino acids. Unmatched junction bases numbered 4, after V lost 3 bases and J lost 6 bases. Germline assignment: CDR1 MGHDK and CDR2 SYGVNS. This chain's CDR3 is CASSDAGQGNEQFF. The CDR3 nucleotides read TGTGCCAGCAGTGATGCCGGACAGGGCAATGAGCAGTTCTTC.

The chain links TRBV5-1 to TRBJ2-3, with a possible D match to TRBD2 (7 bases). Germline V gene lookup returns CDR1 SGHRS and CDR2 YFSETQ. V gave up 0 bases and J gave up 2 bases, with 16 bases separating them. The CDR3 contains 17 residues. The CDR3 spells CASSLVVGGRHTDTQYF. For the CDR3, the DNA is TGCGCCAGCAGCTTGGTTGTCGGGGGGCGACACACAGATACGCAGTATTTT.

The chain recombines TRBV28 with TRBJ2-1; 9 positions match TRBD1. The CDR3 extends over 15 amino acids. V lost 6 bases and J lost 3; bases outside the gene matches: 6. The V gene's germline CDR1 is MDHEN and CDR2 SYDVKM. As DNA, the CDR3 is TGTGCCAGCAGGCCCGGGACAGGGATCTACAATGAGCAGTTCTTC. Protein: CASRPGTGIYNEQFF.

The gene calls are TRBV6-5 and TRBJ2-3; TRBD2 is a possible D gene (5 bases). Germline V gene data show CDR1 as MNHEY and CDR2 as SVGAGI. Trimming shortened V by 6 bases and J by 3 bases, and 13 bases separated the two germline ends. The CDR3 length is 14 residues. The CDR3 spells CASRLVFPTDTQYF. CDR3 sequence (DNA): TGTGCCAGCAGACTAGTTTTCCCGACAGATACGCAGTATTTT.

The chain is built from TRBV11-3 and TRBJ1-2, with TRBD1 identical over 8 bases. CDR1 SGHNT and CDR2 YENEEA come from the germline V gene. The CDR3 runs to 14 residues. Trimming cost V 5 bases and J 8 bases; bases outside gene matches: 10. The CDR3 sequence: CASSQGQGALGYTF. DNA of the CDR3: TGTGCCAGCAGCCAAGGACAGGGCGCTTTAGGCTACACCTTC.